This TCR beta chain was retrieved from a study of CD8+ T cells in alopecia areata. In each case, RNA was isolated and then reverse transcribed into cDNA as the sequencing template. TCRdb's table, derived via immunoSEQ multiplex PCR, lists solely in-frame clones and lacks some. The sample includes roughly 150,000 clones, 40% to 65% of them seen just once. Trimming took 6 bases from V and 7 from J; bases not matched to a gene: 8. CDR3 size: 15 residues. The germline gives CDR1 MNHNY, CDR2 SVGAGI (reference sequence). The chain uses TRBV6-6 and TRBJ2-2; 10 bases fit TRBD2. The material sequenced was CD8+ T cells sorted from blood, taken at week 0. This sequence originates from a human donor with alopecia areata. The CDR3 sequence is CASRPLGTSDGELFF. In DNA, the CDR3 is TGTGCCAGCAGACCACTCGGGACTAGCGACGGGGAGCTGTTTTTT.